This TCR beta chain was recovered during a study of blood T cell repertoires in COVID-19. Whole-study context: Nucleic acid was either cDNA or gDNA, and it came from T cells, B-cell-depleted T cells, or PBMCs.

The germline V gene has CDR1 MNHEY and CDR2 SVGAGI. Trimming left V 6 bases short and J 0 bases short, with 8 bases between. This CDR3 comprises 13 residues. Sequencing used immunoSEQ multiplex PCR; TCRdb keeps in-frame clones, though not all of them. This sample carries hundreds of thousands of clones, 82% of them seen once, and the ten largest clones take around 3.3%. The material sequenced was peripheral blood. This TCR derives from a woman of 80 years or more with acute or convalescent COVID-19. The chain has TRBV6-5 and TRBJ1-2; D is uncertain. CDR3 protein: CASRTGSNYGYTF. The CDR3 nucleotides read TGTGCCAGCAGGACTGGTTCTAACTATGGCTACACCTTC.